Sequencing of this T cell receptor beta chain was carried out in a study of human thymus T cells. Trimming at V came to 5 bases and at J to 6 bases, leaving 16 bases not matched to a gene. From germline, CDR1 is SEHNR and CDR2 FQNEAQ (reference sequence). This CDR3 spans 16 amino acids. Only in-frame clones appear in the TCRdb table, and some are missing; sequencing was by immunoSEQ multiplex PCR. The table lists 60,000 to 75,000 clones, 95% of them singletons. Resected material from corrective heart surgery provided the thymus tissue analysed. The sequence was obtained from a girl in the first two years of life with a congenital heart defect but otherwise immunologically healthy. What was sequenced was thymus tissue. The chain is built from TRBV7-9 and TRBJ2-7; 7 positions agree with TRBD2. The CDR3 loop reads CASSHPLRSGSSEQYF. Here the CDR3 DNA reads TGTGCCAGCAGCCACCCACTACGTAGCGGGTCGAGCGAGCAGTACTTC.